These 27 T cell receptor beta chains were sequenced from one sample in a study of control samples from healthy donors and cancer patients. TCRdb keeps only in-frame clones here, not all; method: immunoSEQ multiplex PCR. The sample has approximately 2,500 clones, just over 95% seen once. The sequenced sample consisted of PBMCs. These receptors all come from a man aged 65 to 85 with head and neck cancer.

The chain links TRBV4-2 to TRBJ1-2; D may be TRBD1 (6 bases). V was cut by 0 bases and J by 3 bases, with 11 bases left in between. The length of the CDR3 is 15 residues. Per germline, CDR1 LGHNA and CDR2 YNFKEQ. The DNA of the CDR3 is TGTGCCAGCAGCCAAGAAGAAGGGGGAGACTATGGCTACACCTTC. This translates into CASSQEEGGDYGYTF.

This chain joins TRBV29-1 and TRBJ2-2; TRBD2 matches 12 bases. Germline CDR1 reads SQVTM; CDR2 reads ANQGSEA. With V trimmed by 4 bases and J by 7 bases, 4 bases remained unmatched. The CDR3 contains 14 residues. The CDR3 DNA reads TGCAGCGTTGCCCTAGCGGGGGGGGTCGGGGAGCTGTTTTTT. It translates to CSVALAGGVGELFF.

This chain joins TRBV27 and TRBJ2-7; TRBD1 is a possible D gene (5 bases). Germline V gene lookup returns CDR1 MNHEY and CDR2 SMNVEV (reference sequence). CDR3 length equals 16 residues. Deletions cut 4 bases from V and 3 bases from J, with 19 bases between. The CDR3 here is CASSSRPRTGRYEQYF. As DNA, the CDR3 is TGTGCCAGCAGTTCCAGGCCTCGCACAGGTCGCTACGAGCAGTACTTC.

V and J are TRBV3-1 (or the pseudogene TRBV3-2) and TRBJ2-2; D is uncertain. V lost 2 bases and J lost 4, with 8 bases in between. Looked up from germline, CDR1 is LGHDT and CDR2 is YNNKEL (reference sequence). The CDR3 extends over 14 amino acids. The CDR3 sequence: CASSQFQPTGELFF. In DNA form, the CDR3 reads TGTGCCAGCAGCCAATTCCAGCCCACCGGGGAGCTGTTTTTT.

To note about this clone: The same CDR3 is also encoded by other DNA sequences in this sample. The J gene is TRBJ2-5, the V gene TRBV6-1, with 13 bases aligning to TRBD2. Germline values: CDR1 MNHNS, CDR2 SASEGT. This CDR3 spans 18 amino acids. Trimming took 1 base from V and 2 from J; bases not matched to a gene: 7. The CDR3 reads CASSEVILAGGRQETQYF. The CDR3 nucleotides are TGTGCCAGCAGTGAAGTTATACTAGCGGGGGGGCGGCAAGAGACCCAGTACTTC.

The genes are TRBV4-3 and TRBJ1-5, with D uncertain. CDR3 length equals 13 residues. The germline CDR1 and CDR2 sequences are LGHNA and YSLEER. Trimming removed 1 base from V and 6 bases from J, with 7 bases in between. The CDR3 spells CASSQAPGQPQHF. In DNA, the CDR3 is TGCGCCAGCAGCCAAGCACCCGGTCAGCCCCAGCATTTT.

This chain uses TRBV4-2 with TRBJ2-3, with 14 bases that match TRBD2. Losses at the gene ends were 1 base for V and 0 bases for J; bases not matched to a gene: 6. From germline, CDR1 is LGHNA and CDR2 YNFKEQ. The CDR3 has 19 residues. The CDR3, as DNA: TGTGCCAGCAGCCAAGGGGGACTAGCGGGGGCGTCAAGCACAGATACGCAGTATTTT. This sequence encodes CASSQGGLAGASSTDTQYF.

This chain uses TRBV2 with TRBJ2-3; TRBD2 is a possible D gene (7 bases). V lost 6 bases, J lost 5 bases, and 18 bases lay in between. The CDR3 is 15 amino acids. Germline lookup yields CDR1 SNHLY and CDR2 FYNNEI. The CDR3 loop reads CASRIGRGRGDTQYF. The CDR3 DNA follows: TGTGCCAGCAGAATCGGGCGGGGGCGTGGAGATACGCAGTATTTT.

J is TRBJ1-5 and V is TRBV4-1; the D is unclear. Germline V gives CDR1 MGHRA, CDR2 YSYEKL. The length of the CDR3 is 15 residues. The ends were cut back, 0 bases at V and 7 bases at J, with 13 bases in the middle. The CDR3 loop reads CASSQDPRDRQPQHF. The CDR3 DNA reads TGCGCCAGCAGCCAAGATCCGAGGGATAGACAGCCCCAGCATTTT.

The chain is built from TRBV24-1 and TRBJ2-5; TRBD1 matches 11 bases. The CDR3 spans 16 residues. Germline assignment: CDR1 KGHDR and CDR2 SFDVKD. With V trimmed by 3 bases and J by 5 bases, 7 bases remained unmatched. Here the CDR3 reads CATSDTGTGGRETQYF. The CDR3 DNA reads as TGTGCCACCAGTGATACCGGGACAGGGGGGAGGGAGACCCAGTACTTC.

The chain joins TRBV10-3 to TRBJ1-5, with D maybe TRBD1 (5 bases). The CDR3 length is 15 residues. Germline lookup yields CDR1 ENHRY and CDR2 SYGVKD. Between the trimmed V and J ends, which lost 6 bases and 4 bases, there was a span of 16 bases. This CDR3 is CAISERDAENQPQHF. CDR3 in DNA: TGTGCCATCAGCGAACGGGACGCCGAAAATCAGCCCCAGCATTTT.

The chain employs TRBV10-3 and TRBJ1-1; D remains ambiguous. Germline CDR1 ENHRY, CDR2 SYGVKD. The CDR3 runs 14 residues. Trimming cost V 4 bases and J 3 bases, with 12 bases left between them. The CDR3 sequence: CAISGQSRDTEAFF. CDR3 nucleotide sequence: TGTGCCATCAGTGGTCAGAGTAGGGACACTGAAGCTTTCTTT.

This clone occurred once. The chain uses TRBV2 and TRBJ2-7, with a possible D match to TRBD1 (5 bases). The CDR3 contains 12 residues. In germline, CDR1 is SNHLY, CDR2 FYNNEI. Trimming stripped 6 bases from V and 3 bases from J, with 9 bases between. CDR3 residues: CASRSDSYEQYF. The CDR3 nucleotides are TGTGCCAGCAGGAGCGACAGCTACGAGCAGTACTTC.

This rearrangement joins TRBV25-1 to TRBJ2-1; D not resolved. The CDR3 is 11 amino acids. Germline assignment: CDR1 MGHDK and CDR2 SYGVNS. V was pared by 4 bases and J by 4 bases, with 2 bases between. CDR3 in amino acids: CASSVYNEQFF. CDR3 in DNA: TGTGCCAGCAGTGTGTACAATGAGCAGTTCTTC.

V gene TRBV2 combines with J gene TRBJ1-1; 8 bases are shared with TRBD1. Losses at the gene ends were 8 bases for V and 0 bases for J; bases not matched to a gene: 5. In germline, CDR1 is SNHLY, CDR2 FYNNEI. The CDR3 is 14 residues long. The CDR3 here is CASLNRGVNTEAFF. CDR3 coding DNA: TGTGCCAGCCTAAACAGGGGGGTGAACACTGAAGCTTTCTTT.

CDR3 sequence (DNA): TGTGCCAGCTCACCCATAAGTGGGGCCACCGAGCAGTACTTC. Protein sequence: CASSPISGATEQYF. The chain carries TRBV18 and TRBJ2-7, with D possibly TRBD1 on 5 matching bases. V lost 3 bases and J 6 bases, leaving 15 bases between the germline ends. CDR1 and CDR2 (germline): KGHSH, LQKENI. The CDR3 runs to 14 residues. The variable domain in full, with the rest retrieved from reference TRBV18 and TRBJ2-7, is NAGVMQNPRHLVRRRGQEARLRCSPMKGHSHVYWYRQLPEEGLKFMVYLQKENIIDESGMPKERFSAEFPKEGPSILRIQQVVRGDSAAYFCASSPISGATEQYFGPGTRLTVT.

The chain recombines TRBV5-1 with TRBJ2-6; TRBD2 matches at 14 bases. V trimming: 6 bases; J trimming: 4 bases; junction bases outside the gene matches: 9. The CDR3 is made up of 18 amino acids. In germline, CDR1 is SGHRS, CDR2 YFSETQ. CDR3 in amino acids: CASTPGLAGVAGANVLTF. CDR3 DNA sequence: TGCGCCAGCACCCCGGGACTAGCGGGAGTTGCCGGGGCCAACGTCCTGACTTTC.

The V gene is TRBV9, the J gene TRBJ1-2; 10 bases match TRBD1. The CDR3 is made up of 17 amino acids. The J segment lost 8 bases and the V segment lost 3 bases, leaving 16 bases of the junction unmatched. Germline assignment: CDR1 SGDLS and CDR2 YYNGEE. CDR3 sequence (DNA): TGTGCCAGCAGCGCCACCGGGACAGGGGCCCCCGGGGAAGGCTACACCTTC. Its translation is CASSATGTGAPGEGYTF. Full variable domain (missing parts from reference TRBV9 and TRBJ1-2): DSGVTQTPKHLITATGQRVTLRCSPRSGDLSVYWYQQSLDQGLQFLIQYYNGEERAKGNILERFSAQQFPDLHSELNLSSLELGDSALYFCASSATGTGAPGEGYTFGSGTRLTVV.

This clone was detected once. This chain joins TRBV5-5 and TRBJ1-4, with 8 bases that match TRBD1. Per the germline V gene, CDR1 is SGHKS and CDR2 is YYEKEE (reference sequence). Trimming took 3 bases from V and 4 from J; bases not matched to a gene: 8. There are 16 residues in the CDR3. CDR3 region: CASSYNPGGINEKLFF. CDR3 nucleotides: TGTGCCAGCAGCTATAATCCAGGGGGCATTAATGAAAAACTGTTTTTT.

The V call is TRBV11-3, the J call TRBJ2-2; D perhaps matches TRBD1 (5 bases). Germline V lookup: CDR1 SGHNT, CDR2 YENEEA. Trimming removed 5 bases from V and 6 bases from J, with 13 bases in between. This CDR3 comprises 14 residues. The CDR3 nucleotides are TGTGCCAGCAGCCGTGGCAGGGCAGCCGGGGAGCTGTTTTTT. It yields the protein CASSRGRAAGELFF.

The J gene is TRBJ2-1, the V gene TRBV4-2; D is perhaps TRBD2 (6 bases). The CDR3 runs to 18 residues. CDR1 is LGHNA, CDR2 YNFKEQ, per germline. The V gene lost 1 base and the J gene lost 7 bases, with 23 bases spanning the gap. CDR3: CASSQVLGVGGAGNEQFF. The DNA of the CDR3 is TGTGCCAGCAGCCAAGTTTTAGGAGTGGGCGGGGCCGGGAATGAGCAGTTCTTC.

V gene TRBV7-2 combines with J gene TRBJ2-5; 10 bases agree with TRBD2. The CDR3 is 14 amino acids. Unmatched junction bases numbered 6, after V lost 6 bases and J lost 5 bases. Germline V gene sequence: CDR1 SGHTA, CDR2 FQGNSA. The CDR3 region is CASSYSGRGETQYF. CDR3 in DNA: TGTGCCAGCAGTTACAGCGGGAGGGGTGAGACCCAGTACTTC.

J is TRBJ1-1 and V is TRBV5-1, with a weak D call TRBD1 (5 bases). Per the germline V gene, CDR1 is SGHRS and CDR2 is YFSETQ. Trimming took 2 bases from V and 1 from J, leaving 9 bases between them. The CDR3 runs to 14 residues. The chain's CDR3 is CASSLGTANTEAFF. CDR3 in DNA: TGCGCCAGCAGCTTAGGGACGGCGAACACTGAAGCTTTCTTT.

The rearrangement links TRBV5-1 to TRBJ1-1; D remains ambiguous. The CDR3 length is 13 residues. Looked up from germline, CDR1 is SGHRS and CDR2 is YFSETQ. Trimming shortened V by 2 bases and J by 7 bases, and 12 bases separated the two germline ends. This CDR3 reads CASSFGLKNEAFF. The CDR3 coding sequence is TGCGCCAGCAGCTTCGGGCTCAAGAATGAAGCTTTCTTT.

The chain joins TRBV6-5 to TRBJ1-3; D remains ambiguous. Germline-derived CDR1 and CDR2 are MNHEY and SVGAGI. The V end lost 2 bases, the J end lost 0 bases, and 8 bases lay between the germline ends. The CDR3 extends over 15 amino acids. The CDR3 loop is CASSYDSSSGNTIYF. CDR3 bases: TGTGCCAGCAGTTACGACTCCAGCTCTGGAAACACCATATATTTT.

V and J are TRBV5-1 and TRBJ1-1, with TRBD1 matching over 10 bases. The length of the CDR3 is 14 residues. The germline V gene encodes CDR1 SGHRS and CDR2 YFSETQ. J gave up 7 bases and V 4 bases, and 7 bases lay outside the gene matches. DNA of the CDR3: TGCGCCAGCAGCGCCGGGACAGGGGCCGGTGAAGCTTTCTTT. Translation: CASSAGTGAGEAFF.

The gene calls are TRBV11-3 and TRBJ2-7; D may be TRBD2 (6 bases). Per germline, CDR1 SGHNT and CDR2 YENEEA. The germline V and J ends were trimmed by 4 bases and 1 base, with 11 bases remaining between them. This CDR3 has 14 residues. DNA for the CDR3: TGTGCCAGCAGCTCAACCCGGGGGTCCTACGAGCAGTACTTC. Translated, it gives CASSSTRGSYEQYF.